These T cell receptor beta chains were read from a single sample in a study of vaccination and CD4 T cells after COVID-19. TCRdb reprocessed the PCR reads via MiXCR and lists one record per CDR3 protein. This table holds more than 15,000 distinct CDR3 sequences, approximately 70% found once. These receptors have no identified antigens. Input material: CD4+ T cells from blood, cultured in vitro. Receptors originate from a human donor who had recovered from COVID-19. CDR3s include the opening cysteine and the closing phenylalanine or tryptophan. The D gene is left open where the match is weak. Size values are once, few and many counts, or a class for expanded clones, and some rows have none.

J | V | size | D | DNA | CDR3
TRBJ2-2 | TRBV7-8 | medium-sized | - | TGTGCCAGCAGCTTAGTGTCTGTCGCGAACACCGGGGAGCTGTTTTTT | CASSLVSVANTGELFF
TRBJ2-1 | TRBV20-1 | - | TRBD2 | TGCAGTGCCCGGACTAGCGGGAGAGGGTACAATGAGCAGTTCTTC | CSARTSGRGYNEQFF
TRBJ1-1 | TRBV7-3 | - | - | TGTGCCAGCAGCTTAACCGTGTCCACTGAAGCTTTCTTT | CASSLTVSTEAFF
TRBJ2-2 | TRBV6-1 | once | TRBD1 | TGTGCCAGCAGACCGGACAGGTCAAACACCGGGGAGCTGTTTTTT | CASRPDRSNTGELFF
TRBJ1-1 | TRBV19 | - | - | TGTGCCAGTAGTATTAGACAGTTGAACACTGAAGCTTTCTTT | CASSIRQLNTEAFF
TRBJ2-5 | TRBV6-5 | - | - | TGTGCCAGCAGTTACGGCACAGCCGAGGGGACCCAGTACTTC | CASSYGTAEGTQYF
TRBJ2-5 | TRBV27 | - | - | TGTGCCAGCAGTTTATCGGAGGCCTACCGGGAAGAGACCCAGTACTTC | CASSLSEAYREETQYF
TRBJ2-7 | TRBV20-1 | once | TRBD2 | TGCAGTGCTAGACCGCGACTAGCGGCCATCTACGAGCAGTACTTC | CSARPRLAAIYEQYF
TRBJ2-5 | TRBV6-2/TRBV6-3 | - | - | TGTGCCAGCAAGAGGGGCCAAGAGACCCAGTACTTC | CASKRGQETQYF
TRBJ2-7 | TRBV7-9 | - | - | TGTGCCAGCAGCTTCTGGTCTGGCGGGCGCTCCTACGAGCAGTACTTC | CASSFWSGGRSYEQYF
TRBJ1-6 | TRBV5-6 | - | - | TGTGCCAGCAGGGGGGACAACAGCATTTCACCCCTCCACTTT | CASRGDNSISPLHF
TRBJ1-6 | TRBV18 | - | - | TGTGCCAGCTCAGAGAACTGGGGGGAGGTGAATTCACCCCTCCACTTT | CASSENWGEVNSPLHF
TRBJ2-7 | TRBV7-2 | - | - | TGTGCCAGCAGCTTATCCGGGTACGAGCAGTACTTC | CASSLSGYEQYF
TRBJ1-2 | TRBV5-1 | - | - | TGCGCCAGCAGCTTGGACGGTACACAGAGGGGCTACACCTTC | CASSLDGTQRGYTF
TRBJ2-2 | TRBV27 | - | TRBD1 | TGTGCCAGCAAGAAGGGGGCGGAAACAGGGGACACCGGGGAGCTGTTTTTT | CASKKGAETGDTGELFF
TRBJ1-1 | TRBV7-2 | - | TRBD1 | TGTGCCAGCAGCCGACAGGGCGGGGACACTGAAGCTTTCTTT | CASSRQGGDTEAFF
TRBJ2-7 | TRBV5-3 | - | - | TGTGCCAGCAGCTCCTTGAGACATCCGGGGATGCGGGACGAGCAGTACTTC | CASSSLRHPGMRDEQYF
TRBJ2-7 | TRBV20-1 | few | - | TGCAGTGCTAAGGACTCCTCCTACGAGCAGTACTTC | CSAKDSSYEQYF
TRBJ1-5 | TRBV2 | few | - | TGTGCCAGCAGTGTAACAGGAGAGCAGCCCCAGCATTTT | CASSVTGEQPQHF
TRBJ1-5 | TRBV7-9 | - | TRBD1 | TGTGCCAGCAGCCTGACAGGGGGGCATCAGCCCCAGCATTTT | CASSLTGGHQPQHF
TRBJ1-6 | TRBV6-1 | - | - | TGTGCCAGCAGTGAAGCGTCGGGGGCTAATTCACCCCTCCACTTT | CASSEASGANSPLHF
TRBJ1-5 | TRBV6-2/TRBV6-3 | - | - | TGTGCCAGCAGTTACGTAAGCAGCAATCAGCCCCAGCATTTT | CASSYVSSNQPQHF
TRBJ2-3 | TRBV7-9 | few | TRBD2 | TGTGCCAGCAGCCCGAAGGGACTAGCGGATGGCACAGATACGCAGTATTTT | CASSPKGLADGTDTQYF
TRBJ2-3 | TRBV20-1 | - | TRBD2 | TGCAGTGCTAGACTACTCCCTAGCGGAGGAAGCACAGATACGCAGTATTTT | CSARLLPSGGSTDTQYF
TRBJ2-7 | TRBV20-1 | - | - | TGCAGTGCTAGAGATTGGGCTAAACCTACGGTGGAGCAGTACTTC | CSARDWAKPTVEQYF